This entry features one T cell receptor beta chain sequence. The table lists this clonotype with a few counts. Which antigen it targets is not known. No base quality values were provided; no much bigger clone lies one nucleotide off. The receptor library was made with 5' RACE. The reads were generated on an Illumina HiSeq 2000. Template switching added a universal primer binding site, and the final cDNA carried a unique molecular identifier that allowed TCR cDNA molecules to be counted accurately. Specific primers in the conserved constant-segment region were used to synthesize first-strand cDNA for the TCR alpha and beta chains. To control for contamination, each cDNA library was double barcoded with a SMART-Mk sample barcode plus Illumina barcodes. TruSeq adapter sequences along with Illumina sample barcodes were introduced in two successive PCR steps. The Illumina HiSeq platform was used with custom primers to sequence TCR alpha and beta cDNA libraries. The authors' pipeline ran thus. Raw reads were processed with MiGEC to extract unique molecular identifiers, and MiXCR was used to determine CDR3 positions. For each individual, recombination models were inferred using an EM algorithm with the repgenHMM and IGoR tools. The analysis of shared clonotypes was done with the tcR package in R, with sharing normalized by the product of cloneset sizes. Out-of-frame nonproductive sequences were analyzed to study raw recombination free of thymic and clonal selection effects. TCRdb passed the public sequencing reads through fastp at Q25 and MiXCR, retaining productive beta sequences. Every entry covers one CDR3 protein and lists the most common genes and DNA from its rows. Clone size and V and J calls follow TCRdb, not the original study. The sample records hundreds of thousands of distinct CDR3 sequences, roughly 20% of which are singletons. Over 4% of the sample is taken by the ten largest.

This sample was included in a study of identical twins (dated by TCRdb to the mid-2010s). Context from the whole study: To test whether fetal clonotypes persist, the study used deep sequencing on TCR alpha and beta repertoires from monozygotic twins, unrelated adults of various ages, and cord blood. To rule out contamination, replicate twin experiments were performed at different times with different library preparation protocols. Broader findings and caveats from the paper: Fewer insertions were carried by abundant cord blood beta clonotypes; a weaker similar trend was observed in young adult naive repertoires, while no such trend was observed in memory repertoires. A weaker excess of twin sharing was found in beta out-of-frame sequences because the signal-to-noise ratio was lowered by fewer shared sequences. Conclusions relied on cross-sectional statistical analysis, since the same donors could not be followed over many years. Invariant T cells such as MAIT and iNKT could partly confound zero-insertion analyses, although diverse VJ usage argued against such confounding for most clonotypes. Compared with coincidental sharing between unrelated individuals, out-of-frame TCR alpha sequences shared between twins had an excess of sequences with low generation probability. In monozygotic twins, recombination models systematically underestimated out-of-frame TCR alpha sharing, but the models matched the sharing seen between unrelated individuals.

Counted from cysteine to phenylalanine, this CDR3 has 17 amino acids. Of the read, only the CDR3 DNA is kept; its 51 bases are in frame from base 1. The germline V gene provides CDR1 MNHNS and CDR2 SASEGT. V ends up 9 bases short and J 1 base short, with an unmatched junction base count of 10. Every donor in the study was a healthy Caucasian. Three pairs of female monozygotic twins, all aged about 18 to 30 years, were included in the twin cohort. Peripheral blood mononuclear cells were the source from which RNA for the TCR libraries was isolated. The same sample was also studied in work on T cells expressing NK-cell markers. The second paper further reports: Three sorted T-cell subsets (CD3+CD56+NKG2C+, CD3+CD56+NKG2C- and CD3+CD56-NKG2C+) from roughly 8 donors had their TCR beta-chain repertoires profiled. Among the eight sequenced donors, only one was HCMV-seronegative, while the other seven were HCMV-seropositive. In several experiments an anti-gammadeltaTCR antibody was added to restrict sorting to alphabetaTCR-expressing T cells. In more than five donors, the dominant CD3+CD56+NKG2C+ clonotypes were found to rank among the top 10 CD8+ clonotypes and to make up roughly 1.0-7.0% of CD8+ T cells. Those dominant clonotypes were again the most abundant among CD3+CD56-NKG2C+ cells in a few donors, at roughly 25-60.1%. Whether the expanded NKG2C-expressing T cell clones were specific for HCMV antigens was left unclear. The eight sequenced donors were randomly selected healthy volunteers, three men and five women. A commercial ELISA kit detecting HCMV-specific IgG in serum was used to determine HCMV serostatus. For over five donors, bulk peripheral blood T-cell repertoires were additionally sequenced from unsorted PBMC. Reads were demultiplexed and grouped by UMI with MIGEC, and clonotypes were assembled and quantified with MiTCR. To exclude erroneous sequences, any TCR cDNA sequence not supported by at least two reads was discarded. The tcR package was used for downstream repertoire analysis, and clonotypes were matched between fractions using CDR3 nucleotide sequence together with V segment. VDJmatch was used to annotate antigen specificity against VDJdb, with one amino acid substitution in CDR3 permitted.

The rearranged segments are TRBV6-1 and TRBJ1-6, with 9 bases in between that match TRBD1. The receptor was isolated from a woman between 18 and 29 years old in good health. The sample was PBMCs. The CDR3 region has the sequence CASTPGQGESYNSPLHF. In nucleotide form, the sequence is TGTGCCAGTACACCGGGACAGGGCGAATCCTATAATTCACCCCTCCACTTT.